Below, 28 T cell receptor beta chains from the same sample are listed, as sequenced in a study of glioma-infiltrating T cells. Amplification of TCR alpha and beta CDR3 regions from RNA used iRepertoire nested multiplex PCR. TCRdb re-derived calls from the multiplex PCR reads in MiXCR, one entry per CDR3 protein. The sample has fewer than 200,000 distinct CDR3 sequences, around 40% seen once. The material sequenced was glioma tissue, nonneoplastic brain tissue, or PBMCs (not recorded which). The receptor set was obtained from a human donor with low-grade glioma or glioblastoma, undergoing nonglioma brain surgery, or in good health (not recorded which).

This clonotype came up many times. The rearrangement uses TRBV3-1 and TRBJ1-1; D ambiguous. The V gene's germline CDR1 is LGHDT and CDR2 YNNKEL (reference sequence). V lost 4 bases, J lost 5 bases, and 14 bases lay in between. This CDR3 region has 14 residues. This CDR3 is CASSRRVRETEAFF. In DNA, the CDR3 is TGTGCCAGCAGCCGGAGGGTCAGAGAAACTGAAGCTTTCTTT.

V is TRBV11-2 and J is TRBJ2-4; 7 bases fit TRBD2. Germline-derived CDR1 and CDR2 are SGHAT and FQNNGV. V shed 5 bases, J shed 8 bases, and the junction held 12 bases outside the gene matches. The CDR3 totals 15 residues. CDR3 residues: CASSPPRTSRDIQYF. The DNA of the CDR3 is TGTGCCAGCAGCCCCCCCCGGACTAGTAGGGACATTCAGTACTTC. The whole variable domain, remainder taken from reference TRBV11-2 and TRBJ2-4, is EAGVAQSPRYKIIEKRQSVAFWCNPISGHATLYWYQQILGQGPKLLIQFQNNGVVDDSQLPKDRFSAERLKGVDSTLKIQPAKLEDSAVYLCASSPPRTSRDIQYFGAGTRLSVL.

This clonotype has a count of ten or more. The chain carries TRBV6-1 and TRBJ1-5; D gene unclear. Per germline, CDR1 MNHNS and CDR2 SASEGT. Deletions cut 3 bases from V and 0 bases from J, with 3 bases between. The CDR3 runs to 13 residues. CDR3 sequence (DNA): TGTGCCAGCAGTGATTTTAGCAATCAGCCCCAGCATTTT. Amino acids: CASSDFSNQPQHF.

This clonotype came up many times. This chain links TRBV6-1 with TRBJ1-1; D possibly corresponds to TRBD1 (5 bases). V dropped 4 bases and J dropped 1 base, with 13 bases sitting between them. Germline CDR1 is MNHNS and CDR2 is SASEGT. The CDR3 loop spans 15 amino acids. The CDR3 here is CASSGSWGRNTEAFF. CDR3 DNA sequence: TGTGCCAGCAGTGGCTCTTGGGGCCGGAACACTGAAGCTTTCTTT.

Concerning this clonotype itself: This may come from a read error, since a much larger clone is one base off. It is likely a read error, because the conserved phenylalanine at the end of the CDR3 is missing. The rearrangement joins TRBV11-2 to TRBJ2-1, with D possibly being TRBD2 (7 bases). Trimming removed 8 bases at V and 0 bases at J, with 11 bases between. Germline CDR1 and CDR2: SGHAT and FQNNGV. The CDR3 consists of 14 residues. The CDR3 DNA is TGTGCCAGCGGGGGGGCAAGCTCCTACAATGAGCAGTTCGTC. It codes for CASGGASSYNEQFV.

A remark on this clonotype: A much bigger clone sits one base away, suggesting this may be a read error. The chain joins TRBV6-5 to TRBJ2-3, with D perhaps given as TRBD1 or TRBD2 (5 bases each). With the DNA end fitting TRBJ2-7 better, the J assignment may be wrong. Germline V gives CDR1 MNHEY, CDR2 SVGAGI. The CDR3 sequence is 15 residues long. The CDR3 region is CASSYGAEVAYGQYF. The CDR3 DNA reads TGTGCCAGCAGTTATGGGGCGGAGGTCGCCTACGGGCAGTACTTC.

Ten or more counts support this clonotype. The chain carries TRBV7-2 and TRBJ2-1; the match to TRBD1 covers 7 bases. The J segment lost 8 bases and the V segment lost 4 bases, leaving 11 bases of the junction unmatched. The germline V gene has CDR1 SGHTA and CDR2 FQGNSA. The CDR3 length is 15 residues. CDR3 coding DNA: TGTGCCAGCAGCTCCCCGGGACAGAAGATAGATGAGCAGTTCTTC. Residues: CASSSPGQKIDEQFF.

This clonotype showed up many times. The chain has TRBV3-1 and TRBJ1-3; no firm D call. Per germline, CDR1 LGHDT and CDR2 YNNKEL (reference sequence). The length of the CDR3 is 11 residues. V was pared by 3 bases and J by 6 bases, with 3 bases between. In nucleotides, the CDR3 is TGTGCCAGCAGCCATTTAAACACCATATATTTT. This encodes CASSHLNTIYF.

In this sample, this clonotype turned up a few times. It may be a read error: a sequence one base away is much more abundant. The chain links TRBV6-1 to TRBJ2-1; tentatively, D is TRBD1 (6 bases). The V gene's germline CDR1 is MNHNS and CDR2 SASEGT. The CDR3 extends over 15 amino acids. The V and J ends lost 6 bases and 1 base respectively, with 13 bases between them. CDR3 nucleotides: TGTGCCAGCAGCTACGGACAGTCTTCCTACAATGAGCAGTTCTTC. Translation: CASSYGQSSYNEQFF.

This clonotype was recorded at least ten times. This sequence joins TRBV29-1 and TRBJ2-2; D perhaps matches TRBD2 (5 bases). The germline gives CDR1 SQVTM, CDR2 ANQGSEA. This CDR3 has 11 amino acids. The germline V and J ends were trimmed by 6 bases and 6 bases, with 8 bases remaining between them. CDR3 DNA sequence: TGCAGCGTCGGGGATGCCGGGGAGCTGTTTTTT. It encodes CSVGDAGELFF.

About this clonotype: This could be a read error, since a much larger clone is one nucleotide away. The CDR3: CASSSYPRALSYDQYF. The CDR3 nucleotides are TGTGCCAGCAGTTCATACCCCAGGGCACTTTCCTACGATCAGTACTTC. The rearrangement joins TRBV28 to TRBJ2-7, with D perhaps TRBD1 (5 bases). This CDR3 has 16 amino acids. Looked up from germline, CDR1 is MDHEN and CDR2 is SYDVKM.

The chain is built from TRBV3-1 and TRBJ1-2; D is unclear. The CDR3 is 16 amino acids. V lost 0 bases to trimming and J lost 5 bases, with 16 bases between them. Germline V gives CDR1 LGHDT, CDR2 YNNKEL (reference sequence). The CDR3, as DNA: TGTGCCAGCAGCCAAGATATCGGCAACGCGGGGTATGGCTACACCTTC. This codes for CASSQDIGNAGYGYTF. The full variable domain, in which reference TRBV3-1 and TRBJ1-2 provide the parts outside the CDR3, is DTAVSQTPKYLVTQMGNDKSIKCEQNLGHDTMYWYKQDSKKFLKIMFSYNNKELIINETVPNRFSPKSPDKAHLNLHINSLELGDSAVYFCASSQDIGNAGYGYTFGSGTRLTVV.

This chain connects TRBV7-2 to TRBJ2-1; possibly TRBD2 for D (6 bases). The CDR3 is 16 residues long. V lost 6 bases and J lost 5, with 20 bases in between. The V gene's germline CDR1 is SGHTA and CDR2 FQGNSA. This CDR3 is CASRLFWGSGNNEQFF. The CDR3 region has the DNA TGTGCCAGCAGACTCTTCTGGGGTAGCGGCAACAATGAGCAGTTCTTC.

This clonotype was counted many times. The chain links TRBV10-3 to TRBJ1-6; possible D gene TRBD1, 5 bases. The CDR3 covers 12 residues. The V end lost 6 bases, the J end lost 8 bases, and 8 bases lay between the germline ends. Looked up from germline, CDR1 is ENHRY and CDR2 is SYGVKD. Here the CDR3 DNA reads TGTGCCATCAGGACAGAGGATTCACCCCTCCACTTT. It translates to CAIRTEDSPLHF.

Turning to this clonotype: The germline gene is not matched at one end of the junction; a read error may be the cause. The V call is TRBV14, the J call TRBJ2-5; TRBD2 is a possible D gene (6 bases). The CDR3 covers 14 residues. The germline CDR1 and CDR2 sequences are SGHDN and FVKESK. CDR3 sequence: CASIQLSAGETQYF. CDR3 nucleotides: TGTGCCAGCATCCAATTATCAGCGGGAGAGACCCAGTACTTC.

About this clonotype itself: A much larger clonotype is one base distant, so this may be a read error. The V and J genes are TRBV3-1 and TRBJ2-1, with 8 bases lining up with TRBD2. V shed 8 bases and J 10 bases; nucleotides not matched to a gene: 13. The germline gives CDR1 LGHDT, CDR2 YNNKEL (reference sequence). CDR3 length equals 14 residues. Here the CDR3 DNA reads TGTGCCAGCGCAGAGACTAGCGTCAGCAACGAGCAGTTCTTC. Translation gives CASAETSVSNEQFF.

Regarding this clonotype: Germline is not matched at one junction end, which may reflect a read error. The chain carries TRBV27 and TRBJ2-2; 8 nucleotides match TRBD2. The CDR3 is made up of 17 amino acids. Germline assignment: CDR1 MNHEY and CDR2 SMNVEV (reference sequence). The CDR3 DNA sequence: TGTGCCAGCAGGAGTAGCGGGGCGTGGGGGGACACCGGAGAGCTGTTTTTT. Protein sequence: CASRSSGAWGDTGELFF.

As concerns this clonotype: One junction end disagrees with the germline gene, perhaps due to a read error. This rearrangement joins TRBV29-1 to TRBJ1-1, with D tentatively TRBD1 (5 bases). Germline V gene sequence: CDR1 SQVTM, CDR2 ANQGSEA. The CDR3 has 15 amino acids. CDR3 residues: CSVERGFRLNTEAFF. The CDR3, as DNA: TGCAGCGTTGAAAGGGGATTCAGGCTGAACACTGAGGCTTTCTTT. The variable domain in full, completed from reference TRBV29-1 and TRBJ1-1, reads SAVISQKPSRDICQRGTSLTIQCQVDSQVTMMFWYRQQPGQSLTLIATANQGSEATYESGFVIDKFPISRPNLTFSTLTVSNMSPEDSSIYLCSVERGFRLNTEAFFGQGTRLTVV.

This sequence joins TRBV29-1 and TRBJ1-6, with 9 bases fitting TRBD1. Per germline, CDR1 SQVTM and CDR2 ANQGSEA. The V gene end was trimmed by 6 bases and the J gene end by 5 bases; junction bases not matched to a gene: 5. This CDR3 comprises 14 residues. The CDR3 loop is CSVSQGANNSPLHF. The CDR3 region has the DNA TGCAGCGTGTCACAGGGGGCTAATAATTCACCCCTCCACTTT.

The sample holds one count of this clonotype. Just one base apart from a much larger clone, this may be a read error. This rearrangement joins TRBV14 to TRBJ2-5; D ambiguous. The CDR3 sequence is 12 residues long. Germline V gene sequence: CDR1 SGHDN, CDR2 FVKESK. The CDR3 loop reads CASSQERKTKYF. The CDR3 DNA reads TGTGCCAGCAGCCAAGAACGGAAGACCAAGTACTTC.

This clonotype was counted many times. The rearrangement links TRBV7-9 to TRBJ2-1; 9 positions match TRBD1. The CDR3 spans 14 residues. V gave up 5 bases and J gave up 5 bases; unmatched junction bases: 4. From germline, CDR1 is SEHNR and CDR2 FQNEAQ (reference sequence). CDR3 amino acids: CASSLGTGNNEQFF. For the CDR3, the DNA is TGTGCCAGCAGCCTAGGGACAGGGAACAATGAGCAGTTCTTC.

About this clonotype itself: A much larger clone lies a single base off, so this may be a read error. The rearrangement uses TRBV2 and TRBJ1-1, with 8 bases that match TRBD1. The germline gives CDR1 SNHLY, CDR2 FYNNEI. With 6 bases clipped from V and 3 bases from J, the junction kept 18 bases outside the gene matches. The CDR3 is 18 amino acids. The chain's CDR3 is CASSTTPQGARLDTEAFF. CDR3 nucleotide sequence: TGTGCCAGCAGCACTACACCTCAGGGGGCAAGGTTGGACACTGAAGCTTTCTTT. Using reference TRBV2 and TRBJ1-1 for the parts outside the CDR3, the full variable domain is EPEVTQTPSHQVTQMGQEVILRCVPISNHLYFYWYRQILGQKVEFLVSFYNNEISEKSEIFDDQFSVERPDGSNFTLKIRSTKLEDSAMYFCASSTTPQGARLDTEAFFGQGTRLTVV.

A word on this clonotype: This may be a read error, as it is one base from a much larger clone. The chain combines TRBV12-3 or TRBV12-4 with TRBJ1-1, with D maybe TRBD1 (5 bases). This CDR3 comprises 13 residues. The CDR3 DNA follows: TGTGCCAGCAGTTTCTCAGGGAACACTGAAGCTTACTTT. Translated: CASSFSGNTEAYF.

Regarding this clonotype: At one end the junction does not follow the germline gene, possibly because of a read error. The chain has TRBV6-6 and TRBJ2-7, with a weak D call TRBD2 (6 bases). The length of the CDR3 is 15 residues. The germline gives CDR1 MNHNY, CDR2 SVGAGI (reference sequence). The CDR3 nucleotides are TGTGTCAGCAGTTACTCGGCTAGCGTAAAGGGTGAGCAGTACTTC. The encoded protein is CVSSYSASVKGEQYF.

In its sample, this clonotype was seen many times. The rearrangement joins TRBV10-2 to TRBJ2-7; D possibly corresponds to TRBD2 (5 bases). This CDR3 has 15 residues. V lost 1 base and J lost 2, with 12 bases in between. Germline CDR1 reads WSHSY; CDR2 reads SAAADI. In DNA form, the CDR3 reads TGCGCCAGCAGTGAGTTCGGGGAAGAACCCTACGAGCAGTACTTC. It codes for CASSEFGEEPYEQYF.

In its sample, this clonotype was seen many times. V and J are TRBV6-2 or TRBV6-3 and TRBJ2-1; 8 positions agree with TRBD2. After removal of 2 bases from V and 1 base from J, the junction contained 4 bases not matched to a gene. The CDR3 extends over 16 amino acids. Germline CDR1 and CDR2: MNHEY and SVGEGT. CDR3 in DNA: TGTGCCAGCAGTTACACTGCGGGAGGTTCCTACAATGAGCAGTTCTTC. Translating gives CASSYTAGGSYNEQFF.

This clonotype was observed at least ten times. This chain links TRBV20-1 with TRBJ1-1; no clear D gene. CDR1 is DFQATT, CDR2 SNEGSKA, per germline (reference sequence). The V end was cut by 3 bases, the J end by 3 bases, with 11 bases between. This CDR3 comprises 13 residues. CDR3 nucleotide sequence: TGCAGTGCTAGTGGCCAGGCTGACACTGAAGCTTTCTTT. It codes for CSASGQADTEAFF.

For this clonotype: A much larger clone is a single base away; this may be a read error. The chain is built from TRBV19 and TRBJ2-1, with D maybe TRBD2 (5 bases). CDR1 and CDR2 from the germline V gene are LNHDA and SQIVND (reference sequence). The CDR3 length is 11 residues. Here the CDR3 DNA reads TGTGCCAGTAGCCCGGGGTATGAGCAGTTATTC. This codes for CASSPGYEQLF.